This T cell receptor (beta chain) was observed in a study of cytomegalovirus exposure and HLA in healthy donors. This CDR3 spans 17 amino acids. V lost 0 bases and J 8 bases, leaving 22 bases between the germline ends. PCR amplification relied on 60 Vbeta primers (plus 13 Jbeta primers). Some clones are missing from TCRdb's copy, which holds only in-frame ones; the method was immunoSEQ multiplex PCR. Across 150,000 or so clones, the top ten clones capture around 1.5% of the sample. The TCR was taken from a woman aged 45 to 65 in good health and CMV-seronegative. The sample taken for sequencing was PBMCs. The chain links TRBV23-1 to TRBJ1-2; perhaps TRBD1 as D (6 bases). TRBV23-1 is marked as an open reading frame, function uncertain. The CDR3 DNA is TGCGCCAGCAGTCAATCGGGTAGAAGGGGGAGCAAGGGCGGCTACACCTTC. Translating it yields CASSQSGRRGSKGGYTF.